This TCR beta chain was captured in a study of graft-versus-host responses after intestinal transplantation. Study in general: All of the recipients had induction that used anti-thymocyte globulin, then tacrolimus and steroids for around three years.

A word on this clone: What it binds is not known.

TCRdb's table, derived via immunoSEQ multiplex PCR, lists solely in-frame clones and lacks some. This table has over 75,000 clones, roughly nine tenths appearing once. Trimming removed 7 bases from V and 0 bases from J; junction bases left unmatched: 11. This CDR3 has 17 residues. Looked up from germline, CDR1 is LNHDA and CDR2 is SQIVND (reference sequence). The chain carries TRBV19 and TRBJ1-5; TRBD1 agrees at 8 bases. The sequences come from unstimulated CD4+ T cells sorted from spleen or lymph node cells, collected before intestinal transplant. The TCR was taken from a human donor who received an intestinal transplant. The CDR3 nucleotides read TGTGCCAGTAATCCCCTCCGGACAGGGTTTAGCAATCAGCCCCAGCATTTT. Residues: CASNPLRTGFSNQPQHF.